This T cell receptor (beta chain) was retrieved from a study of shared clonotypes between healthy human individuals. Study in general: In total, the donors were two women and a few men aged 18 to 49.

Researchers ran the assay at a deep level. Sequencing used immunoSEQ multiplex PCR; TCRdb keeps in-frame clones, though not all of them. Altogether some 650,000 clones are present, approximately 97% being singletons, with the ten largest covering 0.045% to 0.07%. This CDR3 comprises 13 residues. Trimming cost V 4 bases and J 5 bases, with 11 bases left between them. CDR1 SQVTM and CDR2 ANQGSEA come from the germline V gene. Study-wide results and limits: Rarefaction analysis demonstrated incomplete sorted-subset sequencing notwithstanding large depth.

Recent vaccinations or acute infections were absent in the healthy HIV-negative adult donors. As concerns this clone: Antigen specificity is unknown.

Material for sequencing was naive CD4+ T cells sorted from blood. Subset indicated: CD45RA+ positively selected. The genes are TRBV29-1 and TRBJ1-4; D gene ambiguous. The TCR comes from a woman aged 30 to 39 in good health. The CDR3 is CSVVEQLNEKLFF. The CDR3 bases are TGCAGCGTTGTTGAACAGCTCAATGAAAAACTGTTTTTT.